What follows describes a single T cell receptor beta chain. Germline V gene lookup returns CDR1 SEHNR and CDR2 FQNEAQ (reference sequence). V was pared by 6 bases and J by 5 bases, with 9 bases of the junction left unmatched. The CDR3 runs 15 residues. Per the original methods: Amplifying reference gene primers gave estimates of nucleated cell counts. The protocol was immunoSEQ multiplex PCR, while the TCRdb copy is restricted to in-frame clones and leaves out a portion. From that table come the V and J calls and clone size; the DNA was used to work out D and trimming. Of roughly 150,000 clones listed, 90% were seen once; the top ten hold over 15%. These data are taken from a study of blood T cell repertoires in COVID-19. Turning to the study itself: COVID-19 samples from acute and convalescent phases originated in the United States, Italy and Spain. The cDNA or gDNA used as material had been derived from T cells, B-cell-depleted T cells, or PBMCs.

This TCR was sampled from a man aged 55 to 70 with active or convalescent COVID-19. Sequences were obtained from peripheral blood. The chain couples TRBV7-9 to TRBJ2-3, with 9 bases identical to TRBD2. CDR3 amino acids: CASRAGGGAGDTQYF. In DNA form, the CDR3 reads TGTGCCAGCAGAGCTGGCGGGGGGGCCGGAGATACGCAGTATTTT.